A single sample gave rise to the 16 T cell receptor beta chains below, sequenced in a study of T-cell reconstitution after alpha-beta-depleted transplantation in children. Unique molecular identifiers were incorporated during preparation of the TCRbeta library. In TCRdb, the PCR reads were re-called with MiXCR into one record per CDR3 protein. This table holds about 440,000 distinct CDR3 sequences, approximately 42% found once. The specimen comprised PBMCs, sampled before TCRalphabeta/CD19-depleted stem cell transplant. Receptors originate from a girl aged 2-15 years with aplastic anemia, due to receive a stem cell transplant.

V usage is TRBV30 and J usage is TRBJ2-1, with D perhaps TRBD1 (5 bases). Germline-derived CDR1 and CDR2 are GTSNPN and SVGIG (reference sequence). The ends were cut back, 3 bases at V and 0 bases at J, with 15 bases in the middle. The CDR3 is made up of 16 amino acids. CDR3 amino acids: CAWRDTGSSSYNEQFF. The CDR3 DNA is TGTGCCTGGAGGGATACAGGCTCCAGCTCCTACAATGAGCAGTTCTTC.

Of note for this clonotype: Since a much larger clone is just one base distant, this may be a read error. V is TRBV28 and J is TRBJ2-7; D not certain. The CDR3 is made up of 15 amino acids. CDR1 is MDHEN and CDR2 is SYDVKM in the germline V gene. V was pared by 5 bases and J by 2 bases, with 16 bases between. CDR3 sequence (DNA): TGTGCCAGCAGTCTCCCTCGGAATCCCCCCTACGAGCAGTACTTC. Translating it yields CASSLPRNPPYEQYF.

V gene TRBV20-1 combines with J gene TRBJ2-1; D not resolved. Germline V gene lookup returns CDR1 DFQATT and CDR2 SNEGSKA (reference sequence). The CDR3 is 15 amino acids. V gave up 3 bases and J gave up 5 bases, with 17 bases separating them. This CDR3 reads CSARVVGAANNEQFF. The CDR3 nucleotides are TGCAGTGCTAGGGTTGTTGGCGCAGCAAACAATGAGCAGTTCTTC.

Ten or more counts support this clonotype. The chain employs TRBV20-1 and TRBJ2-3; 7 bases agree with TRBD2. The ends lost 0 bases at V and 5 bases at J; junction bases unmatched: 8. Germline V gene lookup returns CDR1 DFQATT and CDR2 SNEGSKA (reference sequence). The CDR3 extends over 15 amino acids. The CDR3 DNA is TGCAGTGCTAGAGATCTAGGCGGGAGAGTAGATACGCAGTATTTT. It translates to CSARDLGGRVDTQYF.

This clonotype has only a few counts. V and J are TRBV3-1 and TRBJ2-1, with 11 bases that match TRBD2. CDR3 length: 20 residues. Germline CDR1 LGHDT, CDR2 YNNKEL (reference sequence). V shed 0 bases and J 0 bases; nucleotides not matched to a gene: 10. CDR3 amino acids: CASSQDQWTSGPYSYNEQFF. Here the CDR3 DNA reads TGTGCCAGCAGCCAAGATCAGTGGACTAGCGGGCCCTACTCCTACAATGAGCAGTTCTTC.

This clonotype was found once. This chain joins TRBV28 and TRBJ2-4, with 9 nucleotides matching TRBD2. Germline loops: CDR1 MDHEN, CDR2 SYDVKM. The junction had 17 bases not matched to a gene; V was cut back by 3 bases and J by 8 bases. CDR3 length equals 18 residues. The CDR3 DNA reads TGTGCCAGCAGTTTGGGGCCGAGGGCGGGAGGGCCTGGGTACATTCAGTACTTC. It yields the protein CASSLGPRAGGPGYIQYF.

In its sample, this clonotype was seen once. The chain joins TRBV27 to TRBJ2-3, with D perhaps matching TRBD1 (6 bases). Germline V lookup: CDR1 MNHEY, CDR2 SMNVEV (reference sequence). This CDR3 is 15 amino acids long. V was trimmed by 5 bases and J by 4 bases, leaving 16 bases between them. The CDR3 is CASSPAGVSADTQYF. In DNA form, the CDR3 reads TGTGCCAGCAGTCCCGCAGGGGTTAGTGCAGATACGCAGTATTTT.

The chain is built from TRBV7-3 and TRBJ2-1; 7 bases fit TRBD1. Germline CDR1 SGHTA, CDR2 FQGTGA. This CDR3 has 16 amino acids. J was trimmed by 6 bases and V by 2 bases; bases with no gene match: 10. The CDR3 sequence: CASSLGTANGINEQFF. CDR3 bases: TGTGCCAGCAGCTTAGGGACAGCTAACGGTATCAATGAGCAGTTCTTC.

V usage is TRBV28 and J usage is TRBJ2-5, with 12 bases matching TRBD2. The CDR3 spans 15 residues. V was clipped by 5 bases and J by 5 bases; unmatched bases: 6. Germline V CDR1 and CDR2: MDHEN, SYDVKM. CDR3 in DNA: TGTGCCAGCAGTCAGGCCCTAGCGGGAGGGGAGACCCAGTACTTC. Translated: CASSQALAGGETQYF.

A single count supports this clonotype. This chain links TRBV20-1 with TRBJ2-3; D gene unclear. Deletions cut 0 bases from V and 0 bases from J, with 10 bases between. Looked up from germline, CDR1 is DFQATT and CDR2 is SNEGSKA (reference sequence). This CDR3 region has 15 residues. CDR3 nucleotide sequence: TGCAGTGCTAGAGATCACCGGGTCAGCACAGATACGCAGTATTTT. Its translation: CSARDHRVSTDTQYF.

The rearrangement uses TRBV7-2 and TRBJ2-3; 11 bases align to TRBD2. CDR1 is SGHTA, CDR2 FQGNSA, per germline. This CDR3 has 16 amino acids. V gave up 2 bases and J gave up 1 base; unmatched junction bases: 2. CDR3 in amino acids: CASSLQLAGGTDTQYF. CDR3 nucleotide sequence: TGTGCCAGCAGCTTACAACTAGCGGGGGGCACAGATACGCAGTATTTT.

V gene TRBV6-1 combines with J gene TRBJ2-7; D possibly corresponds to TRBD1 (8 bases). The length of the CDR3 is 14 residues. Trimming left V 6 bases short and J 4 bases short, with 16 bases between. Per germline, CDR1 MNHNS and CDR2 SASEGT. DNA for the CDR3: TGTGCCAGCAGAAATAACAGGGGGGGTTACGAGCAGTACTTC. Protein product: CASRNNRGGYEQYF.

This clonotype was seen more than once but under ten times. V gene TRBV12-3 or TRBV12-4 combines with J gene TRBJ2-7; no firm D call. The V and J ends lost 0 bases and 0 bases respectively, with 9 bases between them. This CDR3 comprises 15 residues. The CDR3 protein is CASSLAQTYSYEQYF. As DNA, the CDR3 is TGTGCCAGCAGTTTAGCACAGACCTACTCCTACGAGCAGTACTTC.

This clonotype was detected a few times. Germline is not matched at one junction end, which may reflect a read error. J is TRBJ1-5 and V is TRBV5-1; TRBD1 aligns across 8 bases. The germline V gene has CDR1 SGHRS and CDR2 YFSETQ. CDR3 length equals 15 residues. CDR3 coding DNA: TGTGCCAGCAGCTTGGGGCAGGGGGCAGATCAGCCCCAGCATTTT. This sequence encodes CASSLGQGADQPQHF. Variable domain in full (rest from reference TRBV5-1 and TRBJ1-5): KAGVTQTPRYLIKTRGQQVTLSCSPISGHRSVSWYQQTPGQGLQFLFEYFSETQRNKGNFPGRFSGRQFSNSRSEMNVSTLELGDSALYLCASSLGQGADQPQHFGDGTRLSIL.

This clonotype was found a few times. Here the CDR3 DNA reads TGCAGTGGCGGGAGGGGAGAGACCCAGTACTTC. Protein sequence: CSGGRGETQYF. The chain has TRBV20-1 and TRBJ2-5; 9 nucleotides align to TRBD2. Germline V gene lookup returns CDR1 DFQATT and CDR2 SNEGSKA (reference sequence). V lost 7 bases, J lost 4 bases, and 1 base stayed unmatched. The CDR3 is 11 amino acids.

Note on this clonotype: With a much larger clone just one base away, this may be a read error. This rearrangement joins TRBV20-1 to TRBJ2-3; TRBD2 matches at 10 bases. The germline gives CDR1 DFQATT, CDR2 SNEGSKA (reference sequence). CDR3 length equals 17 residues. V shed 6 bases and J 0 bases; nucleotides not matched to a gene: 12. The CDR3 loop reads CSAPKLRTSGSTDTQYF. CDR3 bases: TGCAGTGCCCCGAAGCTAAGGACTAGCGGAAGCACAGATACGCAGTATTTT.